The sequence of this TCR beta chain was determined in a study of blood T cells in healthy people across ages. Study context: About one barcoded beta molecule per two T cells came from capture by template switching. Study outcomes and limitations: Both naive CD4+ cell counts and diversity were greater in long-lived donors than in aged donors.

Peripheral blood samples of around 9.5 milliliters were drawn from each donor. Each sample yielded at least 5 micrograms of PBMC total RNA. Germline values: CDR1 SGHVS, CDR2 FQNEAQ. After removal of 2 bases from V and 5 bases from J, the junction contained 4 bases not matched to a gene. This CDR3 comprises 14 residues. A second roughly 6 to 12 cycle PCR used barcoded and J-beta primers. MiXCR, applied by TCRdb to the 5' RACE reads, yields one record per CDR3 protein. The sample has 660,000 or so distinct CDR3 sequences, roughly three fifths seen once. A remark on this clonotype: Its antigen is currently unknown.

The gene calls are TRBV7-8 and TRBJ2-3, with 7 positions matching TRBD1. The specimen sequenced was blood. The origin of this receptor is a man aged 55 to 70 in good health. CDR3 residues: CASSLQGVGDTQYF. The CDR3 coding sequence is TGTGCCAGCAGCTTACAGGGGGTCGGAGATACGCAGTATTTT. Full variable domain (rest looked up from reference TRBV7-8 and TRBJ2-3): GAGVSQSPRYKVAKRGQDVALRCDPISGHVSLFWYQQALGQGPEFLTYFQNEAQLDKSGLPSDRFFAERPEGSVSTLKIQRTQQEDSAVYLCASSLQGVGDTQYFGPGTRLTVL.